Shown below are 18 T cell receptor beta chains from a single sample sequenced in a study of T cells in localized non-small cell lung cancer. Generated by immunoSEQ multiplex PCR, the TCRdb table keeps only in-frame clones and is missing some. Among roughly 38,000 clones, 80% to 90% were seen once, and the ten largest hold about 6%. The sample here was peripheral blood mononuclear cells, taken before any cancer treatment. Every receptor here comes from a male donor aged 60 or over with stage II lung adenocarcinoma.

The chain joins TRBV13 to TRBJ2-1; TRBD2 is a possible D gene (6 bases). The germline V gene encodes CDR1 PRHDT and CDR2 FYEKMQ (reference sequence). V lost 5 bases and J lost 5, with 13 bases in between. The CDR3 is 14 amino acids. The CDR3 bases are TGTGCCAGCAGCCCCCGGGACTGGAACAATGAGCAGTTCTTC. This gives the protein CASSPRDWNNEQFF.

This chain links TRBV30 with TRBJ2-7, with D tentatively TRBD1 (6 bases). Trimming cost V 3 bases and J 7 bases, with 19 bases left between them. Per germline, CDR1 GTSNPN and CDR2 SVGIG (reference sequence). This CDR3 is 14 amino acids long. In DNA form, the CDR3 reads TGTGCCTGGAGGGACCCCCAGGAGAGGGGGGAGCAGTACTTC. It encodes CAWRDPQERGEQYF.

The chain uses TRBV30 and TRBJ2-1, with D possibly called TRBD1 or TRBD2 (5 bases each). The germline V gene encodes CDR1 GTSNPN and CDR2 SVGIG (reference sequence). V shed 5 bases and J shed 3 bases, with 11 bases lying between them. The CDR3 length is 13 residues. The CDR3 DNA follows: TGTGCCTGGGACCGGGACCTCTACAATGAGCAGTTCTTC. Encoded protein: CAWDRDLYNEQFF.

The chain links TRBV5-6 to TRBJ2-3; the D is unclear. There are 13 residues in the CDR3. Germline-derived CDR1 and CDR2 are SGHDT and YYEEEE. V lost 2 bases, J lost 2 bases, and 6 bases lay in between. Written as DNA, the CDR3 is TGTGCCAGCAGCTTTAGTACCACAGATACGCAGTATTTT. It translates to CASSFSTTDTQYF.

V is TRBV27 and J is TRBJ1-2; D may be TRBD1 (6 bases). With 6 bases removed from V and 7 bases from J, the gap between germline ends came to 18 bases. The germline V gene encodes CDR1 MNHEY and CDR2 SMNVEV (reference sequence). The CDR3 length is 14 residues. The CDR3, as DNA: TGTGCCAGCAGATCGCCCGGGGGCGCCGGTGGCTACACCTTC. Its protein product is CASRSPGGAGGYTF.

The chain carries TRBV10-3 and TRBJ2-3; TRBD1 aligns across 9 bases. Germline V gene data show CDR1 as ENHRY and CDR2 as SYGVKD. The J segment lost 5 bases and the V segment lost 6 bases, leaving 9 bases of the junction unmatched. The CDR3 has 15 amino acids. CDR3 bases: TGTGCCATCAGGGCAGGGGGACAGGGTGGAGATACGCAGTATTTT. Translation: CAIRAGGQGGDTQYF.

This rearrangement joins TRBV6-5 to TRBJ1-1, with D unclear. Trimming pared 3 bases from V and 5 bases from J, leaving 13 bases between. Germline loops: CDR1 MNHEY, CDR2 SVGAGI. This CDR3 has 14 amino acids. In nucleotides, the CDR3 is TGTGCCAGCAGTTATCGGCCTCTGGGGACTGAAGCTTTCTTT. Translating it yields CASSYRPLGTEAFF.

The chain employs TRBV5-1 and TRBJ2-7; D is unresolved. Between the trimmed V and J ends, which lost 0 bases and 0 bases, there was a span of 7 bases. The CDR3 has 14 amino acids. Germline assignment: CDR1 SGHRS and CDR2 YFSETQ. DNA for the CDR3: TGCGCCAGCAGCTTGGTTTGGGGCTCCTACGAGCAGTACTTC. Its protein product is CASSLVWGSYEQYF.

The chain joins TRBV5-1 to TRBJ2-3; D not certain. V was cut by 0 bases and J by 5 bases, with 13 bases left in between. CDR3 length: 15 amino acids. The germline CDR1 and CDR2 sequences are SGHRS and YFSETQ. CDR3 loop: CASSLGNGRVDTQYF. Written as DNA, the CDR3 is TGCGCCAGCAGCTTGGGAAATGGTCGGGTAGATACGCAGTATTTT.

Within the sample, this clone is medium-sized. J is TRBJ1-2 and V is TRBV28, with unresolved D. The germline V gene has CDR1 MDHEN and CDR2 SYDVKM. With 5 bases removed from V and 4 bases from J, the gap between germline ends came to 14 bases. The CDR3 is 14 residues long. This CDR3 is CASSILTDAYGYTF. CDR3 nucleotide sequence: TGTGCCAGCAGTATACTAACTGACGCCTATGGCTACACCTTC.

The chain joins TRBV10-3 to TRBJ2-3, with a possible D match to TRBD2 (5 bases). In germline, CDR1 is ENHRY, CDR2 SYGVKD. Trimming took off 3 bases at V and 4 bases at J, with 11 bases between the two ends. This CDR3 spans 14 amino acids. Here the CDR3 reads CAISDPGSADTQYF. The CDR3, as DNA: TGTGCCATCAGTGATCCGGGGAGCGCAGATACGCAGTATTTT.

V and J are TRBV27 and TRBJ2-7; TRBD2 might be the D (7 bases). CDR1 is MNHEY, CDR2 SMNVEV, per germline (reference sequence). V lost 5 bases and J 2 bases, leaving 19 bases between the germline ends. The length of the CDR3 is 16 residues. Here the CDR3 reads CASSPSGGGPPYEQYF. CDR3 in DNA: TGTGCCAGCAGTCCCTCGGGGGGCGGGCCCCCCTACGAGCAGTACTTC.

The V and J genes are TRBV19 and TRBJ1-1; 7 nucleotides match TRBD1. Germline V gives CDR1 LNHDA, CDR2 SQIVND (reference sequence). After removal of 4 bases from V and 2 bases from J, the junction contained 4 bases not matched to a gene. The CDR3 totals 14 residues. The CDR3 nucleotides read TGTGCCAGTAGTAGGACAGGCCTCAACACTGAAGCTTTCTTT. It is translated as CASSRTGLNTEAFF. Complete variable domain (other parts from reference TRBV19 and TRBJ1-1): DGGITQSPKYLFRKEGQNVTLSCEQNLNHDAMYWYRQDPGQGLRLIYYSQIVNDFQKGDIAEGYSVSREKKESFPLTVTSAQKNPTAFYLCASSRTGLNTEAFFGQGTRLTVV.

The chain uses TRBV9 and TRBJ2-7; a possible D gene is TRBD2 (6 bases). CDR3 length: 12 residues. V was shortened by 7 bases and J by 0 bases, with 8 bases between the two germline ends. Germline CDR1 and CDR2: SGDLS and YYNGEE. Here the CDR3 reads CASGGASYEQYF. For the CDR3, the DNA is TGTGCCAGCGGAGGGGCCTCCTACGAGCAGTACTTC.

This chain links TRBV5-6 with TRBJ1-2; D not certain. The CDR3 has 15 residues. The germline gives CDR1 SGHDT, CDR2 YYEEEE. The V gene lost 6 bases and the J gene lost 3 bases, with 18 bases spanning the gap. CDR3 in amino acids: CASNLPTLGDYGYTF. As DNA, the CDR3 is TGTGCCAGCAACCTACCCACCCTCGGGGACTATGGCTACACCTTC.

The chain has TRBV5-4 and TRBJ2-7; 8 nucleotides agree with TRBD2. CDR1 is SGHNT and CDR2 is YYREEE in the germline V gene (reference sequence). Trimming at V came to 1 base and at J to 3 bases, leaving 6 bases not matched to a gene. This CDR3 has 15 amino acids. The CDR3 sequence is CASSLIAGSRYEQYF. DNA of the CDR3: TGTGCCAGCAGCTTGATAGCGGGAAGTCGCTACGAGCAGTACTTC. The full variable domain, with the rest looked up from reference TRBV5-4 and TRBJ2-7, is ETGVTQSPTHLIKTRGQQVTLRCSSQSGHNTVSWYQQALGQGPQFIFQYYREEENGRGNFPPRFSGLQFPNYSSELNVNALELDDSALYLCASSLIAGSRYEQYFGPGTRLTVT.

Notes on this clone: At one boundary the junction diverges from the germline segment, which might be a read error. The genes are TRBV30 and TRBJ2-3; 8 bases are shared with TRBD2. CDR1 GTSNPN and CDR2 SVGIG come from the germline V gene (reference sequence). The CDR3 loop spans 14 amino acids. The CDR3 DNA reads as TGTGCCTGGAGTGTACGGGCTAGCGGGTCCCTAACTCTTTTT. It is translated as CAWSVRASGSLTLF.

Here the CDR3 DNA reads TGTGCCAGCAGTGAAGGCGGGCCTGGGGCCAACGTCCTGACTTTC. It specifies CASSEGGPGANVLTF. V is TRBV2 and J is TRBJ2-6, with a possible D match to TRBD2 (5 bases). Germline CDR1 and CDR2: SNHLY and FYNNEI. V gave up 1 base and J gave up 2 bases, with 6 bases separating them. The CDR3 consists of 15 residues.